The clone carrying this T cell receptor (beta chain) was seen a few times. The antigen remains unidentified. The data stem from a study of shared clonotypes between healthy human individuals. Study context: Researchers assigned three CD4 naive, three CD4 memory, two CD8 naive and one CD8 memory plate to each donor. Study-level results: There were few donors, and this limited the genetic and exposure-history diversity represented.

Produced via immunoSEQ multiplex PCR; TCRdb's table is partial and in-frame only. The top ten clones hold approximately 0.11% of a sample with around 560,000 clones, 90% to 95% of them seen once. The CDR3 contains 15 residues. CDR1 and CDR2 from the germline V gene are LNHDA and SQIVND (reference sequence). V gave up 6 bases and J gave up 3 bases; unmatched junction bases: 4. In the naive CD8 group, cells lacked CD45RO and were positively selected for CCR7, so terminally differentiated effector memory CD45RA+ cells were left out. The sequence derives from a woman younger than 45 in good health. The chain couples TRBV19 to TRBJ2-2; TRBD1 aligns across 10 bases. Input material: naive CD8+ T cells sorted from blood. The CDR3 nucleotides read TGTGCCAGTAGGGTGGGGACAGGGGACACCGGGGAGCTGTTTTTT. This codes for CASRVGTGDTGELFF.